This T cell receptor beta chain emerged from a study of blood T cells in healthy people across ages. Study-level information: Every two T cells gave about one barcoded beta molecule via template switching.

This clonotype was seen at least ten times. Its antigen is not known. It was with a sample-barcoded 5' primer and a J-beta primer mix that a second PCR of about 6 to 12 cycles was run. A template-switch adaptor containing 12 random nucleotides labeled each cDNA molecule. TCRdb redid the calling of the 5' RACE reads with MiXCR, one entry per CDR3 protein. The sample includes approximately 730,000 distinct CDR3 sequences, roughly 45% of them seen just once. Study observations and caveats: Both higher diversity and more naive CD4+ cells marked long-lived donors when set against aged donors. No conclusive comparison of naive versus antigen-experienced cells was possible with unsorted PBMCs.

V lost 2 bases, J lost 0 bases, and 11 bases lay in between. The CDR3 is 15 residues long. Germline V lookup: CDR1 SGHAT, CDR2 FQDESV (reference sequence). This TCR came from a woman aged 60-70 years in good health. The chain recombines TRBV11-1 with TRBJ2-7; D unclear. Sequencing input: blood. CDR3 in amino acids: CASSLKSVSSYEQYF. The DNA for the CDR3 is TGTGCCAGCAGCTTAAAGTCAGTCAGCTCCTACGAGCAGTACTTC.